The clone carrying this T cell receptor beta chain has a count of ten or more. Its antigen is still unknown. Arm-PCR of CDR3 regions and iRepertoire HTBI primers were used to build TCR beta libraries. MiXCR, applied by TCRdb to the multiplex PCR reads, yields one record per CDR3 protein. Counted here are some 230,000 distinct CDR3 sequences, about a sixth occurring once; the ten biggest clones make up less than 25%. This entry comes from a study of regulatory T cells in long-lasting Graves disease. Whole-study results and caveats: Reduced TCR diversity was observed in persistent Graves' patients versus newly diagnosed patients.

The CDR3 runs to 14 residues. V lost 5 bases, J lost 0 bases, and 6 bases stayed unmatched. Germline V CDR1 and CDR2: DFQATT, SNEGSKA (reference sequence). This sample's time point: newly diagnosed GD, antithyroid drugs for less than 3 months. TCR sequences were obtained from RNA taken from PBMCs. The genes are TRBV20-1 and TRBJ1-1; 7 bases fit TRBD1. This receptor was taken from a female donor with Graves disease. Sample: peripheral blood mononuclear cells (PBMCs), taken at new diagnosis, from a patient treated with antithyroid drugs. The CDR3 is CSALPTGMNTEAFF. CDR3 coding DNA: TGCAGTGCTCTCCCGACAGGGATGAACACTGAAGCTTTCTTT.